These T cell receptor beta chains were read from a single sample in a study of T cell responses to AZD1222 COVID-19 vaccine. TCRdb's copy holds only in-frame clones and misses some; the assay was immunoSEQ multiplex PCR. The sample contains about 140,000 clones, roughly 90% of which appear only once. Material: peripheral blood, obtained on day 0 of AZD1222 vaccination. The receptors originated from an adult in good health. CDR3s include the opening cysteine and the closing phenylalanine or tryptophan. Each record gives: clone size, D gene, V gene, J gene, CDR3 DNA, CDR3 protein. D genes are given only for firm matches. For some rows the clone size is stated as once, few or many, or as a class when expanded; others skip it.

clone size: NA
D gene: TRBD1
V gene: TRBV28
J gene: TRBJ2-5
CDR3 DNA: TGTGCCAGCAGAAATAGCCCTGGCGGGACAGGGACACAAGAGACCCAGTACTTC
CDR3 protein: CASRNSPGGTGTQETQYF

clone size: NA
D gene: TRBD1
V gene: TRBV28
J gene: TRBJ1-1
CDR3 DNA: TGTGCCAGCAGTTTGTCTCAGGGGGTGAACACTGAAGCTTTCTTT
CDR3 protein: CASSLSQGVNTEAFF

clone size: NA
D gene: NA
V gene: TRBV13
J gene: TRBJ2-7
CDR3 DNA: TGTGCCAGCGGCCTGGCAGGGGAGGGCTACGAGCAGTACTTC
CDR3 protein: CASGLAGEGYEQYF

clone size: NA
D gene: NA
V gene: TRBV18
J gene: TRBJ1-5
CDR3 DNA: TGTGCCAGCTCACCACCTGGGCAGGGGAATCAGCCCCAGCATTTT
CDR3 protein: CASSPPGQGNQPQHF

clone size: NA
D gene: NA
V gene: TRBV13
J gene: TRBJ2-2
CDR3 DNA: TGTGCCAGCAGCCTCCGATCAACCGGGGAGCTGTTTTTT
CDR3 protein: CASSLRSTGELFF

clone size: NA
D gene: NA
V gene: TRBV27
J gene: TRBJ1-6
CDR3 DNA: TGTGCCAGCAGTTTATCGACGGCAAGCTCCTATAATTCACCCCTCCACTTT
CDR3 protein: CASSLSTASSYNSPLHF

clone size: NA
D gene: TRBD1
V gene: TRBV12-3/TRBV12-4
J gene: TRBJ1-2
CDR3 DNA: TGTGCCAGCAGACCAGGACAGGGTGGTGGCTACACCTTC
CDR3 protein: CASRPGQGGGYTF

clone size: NA
D gene: NA
V gene: TRBV11-1
J gene: TRBJ1-2
CDR3 DNA: TGTGCCAGCAGCTTGCTGGCAGGTAACTATGGCTACACCTTC
CDR3 protein: CASSLLAGNYGYTF

clone size: NA
D gene: TRBD1
V gene: TRBV19
J gene: TRBJ1-5
CDR3 DNA: TGTGCCAGTAGTACGAACGACAGGGGGAATCAGCCCCAGCATTTT
CDR3 protein: CASSTNDRGNQPQHF

clone size: NA
D gene: NA
V gene: TRBV10-3
J gene: TRBJ1-4
CDR3 DNA: TGTGCCATCCGGGGGGGTACGAATGAAAAACTGTTTTTT
CDR3 protein: CAIRGGTNEKLFF

clone size: NA
D gene: TRBD1
V gene: TRBV6-6
J gene: TRBJ1-2
CDR3 DNA: TGTGCCAGCAGTTACTCGAGGCTACAGGGGGCCGGTGGCTACACCTTC
CDR3 protein: CASSYSRLQGAGGYTF

clone size: NA
D gene: NA
V gene: TRBV7-8
J gene: TRBJ1-6
CDR3 DNA: TGTGCCAGCAGCGGGCGCGGGGCCAATTCACCCCTCCACTTT
CDR3 protein: CASSGRGANSPLHF

clone size: once
D gene: TRBD1
V gene: TRBV27
J gene: TRBJ2-5
CDR3 DNA: TGTGCCAGCAGTTACGGGACAGGGGAAGGGGAGACCCAGTACTTC
CDR3 protein: CASSYGTGEGETQYF

clone size: once
D gene: NA
V gene: TRBV5-1
J gene: TRBJ1-2
CDR3 DNA: TGCGCCAGCAGCCCCCCCGGGGAGAATGGAGGCTACACCTTC
CDR3 protein: CASSPPGENGGYTF

clone size: NA
D gene: TRBD1
V gene: TRBV24-1
J gene: TRBJ2-1
CDR3 DNA: TGTGCCACCAGTGATACCAGGACAGGGACTGAGCAGTTCTTC
CDR3 protein: CATSDTRTGTEQFF

clone size: NA
D gene: TRBD1
V gene: TRBV28
J gene: TRBJ2-7
CDR3 DNA: TGTGCCAGCAGTTTAGTCAGGGGGCCTCCCTACGAGCAGTACTTC
CDR3 protein: CASSLVRGPPYEQYF

clone size: NA
D gene: NA
V gene: TRBV21-1
J gene: TRBJ2-7
CDR3 DNA: TGTGCCAGCATGCCAACCTGCGGGACAGTTAGGTGCTACGAGCAGTACTTC
CDR3 protein: CASMPTCGTVRCYEQYF

clone size: NA
D gene: NA
V gene: TRBV19
J gene: TRBJ2-6
CDR3 DNA: TGTGCCAGTAGTATAGAGCTTCTGACAGGTGGGGCCAACGTCCTGACTTTC
CDR3 protein: CASSIELLTGGANVLTF

clone size: NA
D gene: NA
V gene: TRBV27
J gene: TRBJ2-7
CDR3 DNA: TGTGCCAGCAGCCCGGGTGTCCCTCACGAGCAGTACTTC
CDR3 protein: CASSPGVPHEQYF

clone size: NA
D gene: NA
V gene: TRBV6-1
J gene: TRBJ1-6
CDR3 DNA: TGTGCCAGCAGTGAAGCGGGGAGACGAACACCCCTCCACTTT
CDR3 protein: CASSEAGRRTPLHF

clone size: NA
D gene: NA
V gene: TRBV6-5
J gene: TRBJ1-3
CDR3 DNA: TGTGCCAGCAGTTACTCGAGTCAGGCTGGAAACACCATATATTTT
CDR3 protein: CASSYSSQAGNTIYF

clone size: once
D gene: TRBD2
V gene: TRBV11-2
J gene: TRBJ2-3
CDR3 DNA: TGTGCCAGCAGCGCCTCCGGGACTAGCGGGGGCCTCACAGATACGCAGTATTTT
CDR3 protein: CASSASGTSGGLTDTQYF

clone size: NA
D gene: TRBD2
V gene: TRBV27
J gene: TRBJ2-3
CDR3 DNA: TGTGCCAGCAGTTTACTAGCGGGGAGCACAGATACGCAGTATTTT
CDR3 protein: CASSLLAGSTDTQYF

clone size: NA
D gene: NA
V gene: TRBV27
J gene: TRBJ2-7
CDR3 DNA: TGTGCCAGCTACTCCGGGATATACGAGCAGTACTTC
CDR3 protein: CASYSGIYEQYF

clone size: NA
D gene: TRBD2
V gene: TRBV5-1
J gene: TRBJ2-7
CDR3 DNA: TGCGCCAGCAGCTTGGCCCTACCCGGGACTAGCGGGGCCTACGAGCAGTACTTC
CDR3 protein: CASSLALPGTSGAYEQYF

clone size: once
D gene: NA
V gene: TRBV5-4
J gene: TRBJ1-6
CDR3 DNA: TGTGCCAGCAGCTTCGGGGCCTATAATTCACCCCTCCACTTT
CDR3 protein: CASSFGAYNSPLHF

clone size: NA
D gene: NA
V gene: TRBV7-3
J gene: TRBJ2-3
CDR3 DNA: TGTGCCAGTCGACTAGTTGGAGATACGCAGTATTTT
CDR3 protein: CASRLVGDTQYF

clone size: once
D gene: NA
V gene: TRBV4-1
J gene: TRBJ1-5
CDR3 DNA: TGCGCCAGCAGCCAAGTGGCCCTTAGCAATCAGCCCCAGCATTTT
CDR3 protein: CASSQVALSNQPQHF

clone size: few
D gene: TRBD1
V gene: TRBV28
J gene: TRBJ1-2
CDR3 DNA: TGTGCCAGCAGTGGGACAGACTATGGCTACACCTTC
CDR3 protein: CASSGTDYGYTF

clone size: NA
D gene: NA
V gene: TRBV14
J gene: TRBJ2-1
CDR3 DNA: TGTGCCAGCAGCCAAGAACTCAGTGTCAGAAATGAGCAGTTCTTC
CDR3 protein: CASSQELSVRNEQFF

clone size: once
D gene: NA
V gene: TRBV14
J gene: TRBJ2-3
CDR3 DNA: TGTGCCAGCAGCCCCCCCTCGTTGGATACGCAGTATTTT
CDR3 protein: CASSPPSLDTQYF

clone size: NA
D gene: TRBD2
V gene: TRBV9
J gene: TRBJ2-5
CDR3 DNA: TGTGCCAGCAGCGTAGGGTTGCCTAGCGGAGCCCAGGAGACCCAGTACTTC
CDR3 protein: CASSVGLPSGAQETQYF

clone size: NA
D gene: TRBD1
V gene: TRBV18
J gene: TRBJ2-2
CDR3 DNA: TGTGCCAGCTCACCATTGGACAGGGCGGAGCTGTTTTTT
CDR3 protein: CASSPLDRAELFF

clone size: NA
D gene: TRBD1
V gene: TRBV5-4
J gene: TRBJ1-2
CDR3 DNA: TGTGCCAGCAGCTTGGGTCAGGGGGGCTATGGCTACACCTTC
CDR3 protein: CASSLGQGGYGYTF

clone size: NA
D gene: NA
V gene: TRBV6-5
J gene: TRBJ2-1
CDR3 DNA: TGTGCCAGCAGTACAATAGGATCCTACAATGAGCAGTTCTTC
CDR3 protein: CASSTIGSYNEQFF

clone size: once
D gene: NA
V gene: TRBV2
J gene: TRBJ2-7
CDR3 DNA: TGTGCCAGCAGCGGGACAACCGCCTATCCCTACGAGCAGTACTTC
CDR3 protein: CASSGTTAYPYEQYF

clone size: NA
D gene: TRBD1
V gene: TRBV27
J gene: TRBJ1-1
CDR3 DNA: TGTGCCAGCAGTGACTCGGACAGGGGAGGGACTGAAGCTTTCTTT
CDR3 protein: CASSDSDRGGTEAFF